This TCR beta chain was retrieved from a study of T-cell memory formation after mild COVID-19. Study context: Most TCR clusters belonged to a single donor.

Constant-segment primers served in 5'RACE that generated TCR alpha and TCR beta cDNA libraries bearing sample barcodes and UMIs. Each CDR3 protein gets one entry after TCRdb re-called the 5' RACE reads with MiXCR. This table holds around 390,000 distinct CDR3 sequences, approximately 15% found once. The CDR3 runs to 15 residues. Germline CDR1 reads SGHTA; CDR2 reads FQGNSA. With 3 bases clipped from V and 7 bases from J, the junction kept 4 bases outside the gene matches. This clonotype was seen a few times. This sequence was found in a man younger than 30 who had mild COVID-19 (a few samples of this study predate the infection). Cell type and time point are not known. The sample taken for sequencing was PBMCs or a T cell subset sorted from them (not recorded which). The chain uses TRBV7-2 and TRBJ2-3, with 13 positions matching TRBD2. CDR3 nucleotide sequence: TGTGCCAGCAGCTTCGGACTAGCGGGGGACAATACGCAGTATTTT. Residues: CASSFGLAGDNTQYF.